This T cell receptor beta chain is drawn from a study of CD8 T cells in Susac syndrome. Background on the study: Among the sequenced Susac syndrome patients, five or six had active disease while eight were in remission.

Diagnostic criteria for definite or probable disease, in their recently defined form, were met by the patients with Susac syndrome. TEMRA cells were enriched by FACS, while CD8+ and CD4+ T cells were obtained through a negative isolation that was performed magnetically. After extraction with the RNeasy kit, about 0.45 to 1 ug of the RNA was reverse transcribed using random hexamers. TCRdb processed the immunoSEQ multiplex PCR reads anew with MiXCR; each CDR3 protein has one entry. This sample has some 180,000 distinct CDR3 sequences; 90% to 95% occur once, and the top ten carry 0.099%. Per germline, CDR1 ENHRY and CDR2 SYGVKD. Between the trimmed V and J ends, which lost 7 bases and 3 bases, there was a span of 12 bases. The CDR3 is 13 residues long.

V gene TRBV10-3 combines with J gene TRBJ1-2; D remains unclear. Sample: CD4+ T cells from PBMCs. The TCR comes from a human donor with Susac syndrome. CDR3 sequence: CAIKENGYYGYTF. The CDR3 DNA reads as TGTGCCATCAAGGAGAACGGATACTATGGCTACACCTTC.